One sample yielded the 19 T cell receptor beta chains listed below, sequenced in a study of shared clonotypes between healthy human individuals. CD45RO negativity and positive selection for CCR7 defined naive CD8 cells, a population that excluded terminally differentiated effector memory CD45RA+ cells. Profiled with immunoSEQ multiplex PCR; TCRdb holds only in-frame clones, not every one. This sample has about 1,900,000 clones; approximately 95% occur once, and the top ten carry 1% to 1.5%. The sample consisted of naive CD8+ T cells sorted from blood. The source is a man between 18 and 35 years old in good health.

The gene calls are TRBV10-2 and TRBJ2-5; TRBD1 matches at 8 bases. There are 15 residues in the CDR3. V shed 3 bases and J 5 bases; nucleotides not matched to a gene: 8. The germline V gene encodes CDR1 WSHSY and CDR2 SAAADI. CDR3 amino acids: CASSDPGGRLETQYF. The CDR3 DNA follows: TGCGCCAGCAGTGACCCAGGGGGCAGGTTGGAGACCCAGTACTTC.

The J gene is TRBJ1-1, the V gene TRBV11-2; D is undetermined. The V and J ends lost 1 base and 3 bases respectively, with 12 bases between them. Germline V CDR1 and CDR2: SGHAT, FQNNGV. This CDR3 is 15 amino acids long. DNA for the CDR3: TGTGCCAGCAGCTTAGCCGGAGAGGGTGACACTGAAGCTTTCTTT. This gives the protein CASSLAGEGDTEAFF.

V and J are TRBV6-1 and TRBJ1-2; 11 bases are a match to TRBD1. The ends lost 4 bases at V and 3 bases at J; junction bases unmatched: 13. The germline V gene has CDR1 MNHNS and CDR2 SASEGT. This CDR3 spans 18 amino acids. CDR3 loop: CASSATGDWTGGYYGYTF. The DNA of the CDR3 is TGTGCCAGCAGTGCAACGGGAGATTGGACAGGGGGCTACTATGGCTACACCTTC.

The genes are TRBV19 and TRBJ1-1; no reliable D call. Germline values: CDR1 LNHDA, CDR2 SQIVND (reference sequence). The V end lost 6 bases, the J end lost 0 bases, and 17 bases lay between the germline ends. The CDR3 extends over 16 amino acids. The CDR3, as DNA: TGTGCCAGTAGGTCGATGGTTCTAAACCTGAACACTGAAGCTTTCTTT. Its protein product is CASRSMVLNLNTEAFF.

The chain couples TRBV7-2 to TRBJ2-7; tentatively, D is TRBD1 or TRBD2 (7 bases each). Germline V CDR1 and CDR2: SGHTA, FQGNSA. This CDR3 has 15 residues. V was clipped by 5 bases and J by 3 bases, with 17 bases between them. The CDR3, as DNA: TGTGCCAGCAGCGACCCAGGGGGGGGCCACTACGAGCAGTACTTC. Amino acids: CASSDPGGGHYEQYF.

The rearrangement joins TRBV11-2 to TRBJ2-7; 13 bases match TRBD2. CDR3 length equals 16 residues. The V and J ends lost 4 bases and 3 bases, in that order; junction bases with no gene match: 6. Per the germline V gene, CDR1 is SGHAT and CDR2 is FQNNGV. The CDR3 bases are TGTGCCAGCAGCTCCGGGACTAGCGGGACTTACTACGAGCAGTACTTC. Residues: CASSSGTSGTYYEQYF.

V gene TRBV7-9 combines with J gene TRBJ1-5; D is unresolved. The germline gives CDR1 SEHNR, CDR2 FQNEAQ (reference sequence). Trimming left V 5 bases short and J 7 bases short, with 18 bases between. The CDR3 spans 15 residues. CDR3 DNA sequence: TGTGCCAGCAGCCCCAAAGGACCCCCGGGGCAGCCCCAGCATTTT. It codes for CASSPKGPPGQPQHF.

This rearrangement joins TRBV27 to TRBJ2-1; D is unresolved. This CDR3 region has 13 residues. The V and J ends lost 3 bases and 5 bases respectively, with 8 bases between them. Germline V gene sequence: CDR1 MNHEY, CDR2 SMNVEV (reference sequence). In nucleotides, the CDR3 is TGTGCCAGCAGTTTCCTACCTGACAATGAGCAGTTCTTC. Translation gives CASSFLPDNEQFF.

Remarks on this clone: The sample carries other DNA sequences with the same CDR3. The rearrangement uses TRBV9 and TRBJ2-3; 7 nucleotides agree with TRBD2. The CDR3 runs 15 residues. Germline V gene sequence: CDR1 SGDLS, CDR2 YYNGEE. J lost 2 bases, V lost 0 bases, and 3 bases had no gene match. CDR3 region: CASSVGGGTTDTQYF. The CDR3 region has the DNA TGTGCCAGCAGCGTAGGGGGAGGGACCACAGATACGCAGTATTTT.

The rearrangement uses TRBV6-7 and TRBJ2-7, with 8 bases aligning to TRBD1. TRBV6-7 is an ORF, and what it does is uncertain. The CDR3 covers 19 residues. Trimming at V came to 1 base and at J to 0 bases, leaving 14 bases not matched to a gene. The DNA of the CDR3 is TGTGCCAGCAGTTACTTGCCGGACAGGGTGGGCCGCCCCTCCTACGAGCAGTACTTC. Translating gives CASSYLPDRVGRPSYEQYF.

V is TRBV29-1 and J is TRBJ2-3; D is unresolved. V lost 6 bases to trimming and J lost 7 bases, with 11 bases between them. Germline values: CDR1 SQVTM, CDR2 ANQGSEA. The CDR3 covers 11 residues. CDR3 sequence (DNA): TGCAGCGTGCGACTGGCAAATACGCAGTATTTT. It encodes CSVRLANTQYF.

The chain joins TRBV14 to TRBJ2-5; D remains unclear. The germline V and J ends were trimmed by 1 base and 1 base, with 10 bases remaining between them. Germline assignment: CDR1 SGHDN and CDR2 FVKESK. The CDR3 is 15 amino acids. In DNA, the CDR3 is TGTGCCAGCAGCCAAGGACCCGGGCTCCAAGAGACCCAGTACTTC. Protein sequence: CASSQGPGLQETQYF.

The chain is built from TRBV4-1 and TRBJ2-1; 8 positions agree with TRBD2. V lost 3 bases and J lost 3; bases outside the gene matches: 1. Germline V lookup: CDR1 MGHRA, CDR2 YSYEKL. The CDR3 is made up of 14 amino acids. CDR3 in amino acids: CASSHSGNYNEQFF. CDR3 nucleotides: TGCGCCAGCAGCCATAGCGGGAACTACAATGAGCAGTTCTTC.

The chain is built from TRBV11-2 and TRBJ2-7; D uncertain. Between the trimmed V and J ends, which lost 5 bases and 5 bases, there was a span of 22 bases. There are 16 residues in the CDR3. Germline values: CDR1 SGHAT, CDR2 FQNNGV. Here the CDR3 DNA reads TGTGCCAGCAGCCCCCCCGGATCCCGCATTCTTCACGAGCAGTACTTC. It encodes CASSPPGSRILHEQYF.

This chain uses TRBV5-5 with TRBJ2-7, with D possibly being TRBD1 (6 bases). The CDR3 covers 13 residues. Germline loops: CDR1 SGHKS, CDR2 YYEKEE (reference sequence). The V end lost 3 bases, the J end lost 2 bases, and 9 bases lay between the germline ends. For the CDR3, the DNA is TGTGCCAGCAGCTCAGGGGACCCCTACGAGCAGTACTTC. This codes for CASSSGDPYEQYF.

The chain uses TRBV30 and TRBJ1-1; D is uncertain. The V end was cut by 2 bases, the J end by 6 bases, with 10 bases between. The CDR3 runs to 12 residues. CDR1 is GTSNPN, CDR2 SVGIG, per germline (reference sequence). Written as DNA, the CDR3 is TGTGCCTGGAGTCCCCCTCGTCCTGAAGCTTTCTTT. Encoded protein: CAWSPPRPEAFF.

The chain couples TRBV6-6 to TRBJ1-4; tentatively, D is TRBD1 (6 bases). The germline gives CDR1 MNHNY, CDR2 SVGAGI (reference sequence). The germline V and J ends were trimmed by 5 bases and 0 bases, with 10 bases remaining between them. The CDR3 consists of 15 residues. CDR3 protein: CASSPRGATNEKLFF. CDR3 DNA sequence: TGTGCCAGCAGTCCCAGGGGTGCAACTAATGAAAAACTGTTTTTT.

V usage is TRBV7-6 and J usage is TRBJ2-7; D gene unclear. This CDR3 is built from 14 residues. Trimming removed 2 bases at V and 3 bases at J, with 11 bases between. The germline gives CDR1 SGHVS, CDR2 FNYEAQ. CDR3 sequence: CASSLSPIGYEQYF. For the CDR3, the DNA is TGTGCCAGCAGCTTAAGCCCAATTGGCTACGAGCAGTACTTC.

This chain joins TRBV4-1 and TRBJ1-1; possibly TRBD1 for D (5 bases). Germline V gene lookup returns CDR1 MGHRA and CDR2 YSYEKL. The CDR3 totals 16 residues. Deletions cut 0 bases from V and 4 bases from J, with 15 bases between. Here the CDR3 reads CASSQDGLPRGTEAFF. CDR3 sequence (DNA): TGCGCCAGCAGCCAAGACGGCCTTCCGAGGGGCACTGAAGCTTTCTTT.